The clone carrying this TCR beta chain was detected ten times or more. Its antigen is as yet unknown. The source of the sample is a study of Graves' ophthalmopathy and Graves' hyperthyroidism. The study's findings and limits: Most thyroid clonotypes expanded beyond 0.001 frequency were also found in blood.

Losses at the gene ends were 6 bases for V and 5 bases for J; bases not matched to a gene: 11. The germline V gene has CDR1 MNHNS and CDR2 SASEGT. This CDR3 region has 15 residues. The TCR beta CDR3 regions underwent amplification from RNA transcripts. The authors performed first-round RT-PCR with HTBI primers and then a second-round multiplex PCR. TCRdb called the multiplex PCR reads again in MiXCR, with one record for every CDR3 protein. In the table there are 450,000 or so distinct CDR3 sequences, about an eighth of which are singletons. The sample comprised blood. The gene calls are TRBV6-1 and TRBJ2-7; 9 positions agree with TRBD1. The clonotype originates from a woman aged 25 to 39 with Graves' ophthalmopathy. The CDR3 nucleotides are TGTGCCAGCAGACCTGGAACAGGGGGCGGTGACGAGCAGTACTTC. Amino acid sequence: CASRPGTGGGDEQYF.